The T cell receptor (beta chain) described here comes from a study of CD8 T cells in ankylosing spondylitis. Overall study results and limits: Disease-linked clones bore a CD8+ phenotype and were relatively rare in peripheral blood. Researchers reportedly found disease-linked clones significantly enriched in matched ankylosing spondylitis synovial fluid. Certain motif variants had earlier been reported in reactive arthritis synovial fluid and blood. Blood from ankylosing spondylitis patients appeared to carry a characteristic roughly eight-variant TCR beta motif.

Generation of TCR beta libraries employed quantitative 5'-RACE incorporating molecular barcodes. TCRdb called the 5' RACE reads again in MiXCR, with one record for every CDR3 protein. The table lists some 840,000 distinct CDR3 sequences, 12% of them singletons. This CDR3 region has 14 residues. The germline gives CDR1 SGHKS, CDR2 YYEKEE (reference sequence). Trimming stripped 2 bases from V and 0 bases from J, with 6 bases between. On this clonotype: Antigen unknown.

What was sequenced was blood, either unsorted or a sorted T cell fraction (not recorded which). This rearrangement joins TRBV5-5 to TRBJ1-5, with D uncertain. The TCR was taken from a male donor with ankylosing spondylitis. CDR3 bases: TGTGCCAGCAGCTTTGGCAATAGCAATCAGCCCCAGCATTTT. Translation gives CASSFGNSNQPQHF.